This TCR beta chain originates from a study of blood T cells in healthy people across ages. Overall study: Template switching picked up about one barcoded beta molecule for each two T cells. The study, taken as a whole, reports: The authors considered diversity estimates from one million T cells to be underestimates.

Alongside a J-beta primer mix, a sample-barcoded 5' primer served in a second PCR lasting about 7 to 12 cycles. Tagging of each cDNA molecule was performed by a template-switch adaptor with 12 random nucleotides. TCRdb analysed the 5' RACE reads with MiXCR anew, one entry per CDR3 protein. The table records about 940,000 distinct CDR3 sequences, around 48% of them present only once. The CDR3 extends over 16 amino acids. Germline V gene sequence: CDR1 SGHTA, CDR2 FQGNSA. V dropped 2 bases and J dropped 3; count of bases not matched to a gene: 5. Comment on this clonotype: Its target is unknown.

The chain carries TRBV7-2 and TRBJ2-1, with TRBD2 matching over 9 bases. The source is a man aged 25-40 years in good health. Specimen: blood. The CDR3 DNA reads as TGTGCCAGCAGCTTAACCGCTAGCGGGAACTACAATGAGCAGTTCTTC. This codes for CASSLTASGNYNEQFF.